The 14 T cell receptor beta chains given below trace back to one sample, sequenced in a study of control samples from healthy donors and cancer patients. Sequencing used immunoSEQ multiplex PCR; TCRdb keeps in-frame clones, though not all of them. In the table there are 150,000 to 200,000 clones, roughly 94% of which are singletons. The sequenced sample was blood. These receptors all stem from a woman in her late teens or twenties in good health.

The genes are TRBV9 and TRBJ1-4, with a weak D call TRBD1 (5 bases). Looked up from germline, CDR1 is SGDLS and CDR2 is YYNGEE. Trimming left V 0 bases short and J 0 bases short, with 6 bases between. CDR3 size: 15 residues. CDR3 loop: CASSVGGATNEKLFF. The CDR3 DNA is TGTGCCAGCAGCGTAGGAGGGGCAACTAATGAAAAACTGTTTTTT.

The chain recombines TRBV4-2 with TRBJ1-6, with D hard to call. Germline V gives CDR1 LGHNA, CDR2 YNFKEQ. V was clipped by 0 bases and J by 10 bases, with 10 bases between them. The CDR3 is 14 residues long. CDR3 DNA sequence: TGTGCCAGCAGCCAAGACTTGGGTTGGTCACCCCTCCACTTT. This encodes CASSQDLGWSPLHF.

This clone showed up just a few times. V usage is TRBV5-1 and J usage is TRBJ2-1; TRBD2 agrees at 12 bases. V dropped 0 bases and J dropped 5; count of bases not matched to a gene: 3. Germline CDR1 SGHRS, CDR2 YFSETQ. This CDR3 is 16 amino acids long. In nucleotides, the CDR3 is TGCGCCAGCAGCTTGGCTAGCGGGGGGGTGGACAATGAGCAGTTCTTC. Translating gives CASSLASGGVDNEQFF.

This clone was counted a single time. This sequence joins TRBV5-1 and TRBJ1-4; 9 bases align to TRBD1. Germline assignment: CDR1 SGHRS and CDR2 YFSETQ. The CDR3 runs to 14 residues. With 4 bases clipped from V and 5 bases from J, the junction kept 3 bases outside the gene matches. The CDR3 protein is CASSEDRGNEKLFF. CDR3 nucleotide sequence: TGCGCCAGCAGCGAGGACAGGGGCAATGAAAAACTGTTTTTT.

This chain uses TRBV7-2 with TRBJ1-3; D remains unclear. Trimming cost V 3 bases and J 4 bases, with 10 bases left between them. This CDR3 region has 14 residues. The germline V gene encodes CDR1 SGHTA and CDR2 FQGNSA. The CDR3 region has the DNA TGTGCCAGCAGCTTCCAAGGGTTCGGAAACACCATATATTTT. It encodes CASSFQGFGNTIYF.

The gene calls are TRBV5-1 and TRBJ1-1; no clear D. The CDR3 runs to 14 residues. Germline CDR1 reads SGHRS; CDR2 reads YFSETQ. The germline V and J ends were trimmed by 0 bases and 4 bases, with 10 bases remaining between them. CDR3: CASSLVLEATEAFF. The DNA for the CDR3 is TGCGCCAGCAGCTTGGTATTGGAGGCCACTGAAGCTTTCTTT. Full variable domain (outside the CDR3, taken from reference TRBV5-1 and TRBJ1-1): KAGVTQTPRYLIKTRGQQVTLSCSPISGHRSVSWYQQTPGQGLQFLFEYFSETQRNKGNFPGRFSGRQFSNSRSEMNVSTLELGDSALYLCASSLVLEATEAFFGQGTRLTVV.

The chain uses TRBV11-3 and TRBJ1-1; 9 bases match TRBD1. Germline-derived CDR1 and CDR2 are SGHNT and YENEEA. This CDR3 region has 15 residues. Unmatched junction bases numbered 8, after V lost 4 bases and J lost 5 bases. The CDR3: CASSSEQGALTEAFF. CDR3 coding DNA: TGTGCCAGCAGCTCAGAACAGGGGGCCCTTACTGAAGCTTTCTTT.

The chain links TRBV9 to TRBJ1-6; D gene ambiguous. CDR1 and CDR2 (germline): SGDLS, YYNGEE. V was clipped by 2 bases and J by 12 bases, with 9 bases between them. The CDR3 is made up of 12 amino acids. CDR3 loop: CASSVGVRPLHF. The CDR3 region has the DNA TGTGCCAGCAGCGTTGGAGTACGACCCCTCCACTTT.

J is TRBJ1-6 and V is TRBV18; TRBD1 matches 9 bases. From germline, CDR1 is KGHSH and CDR2 LQKENI. Trimming removed 3 bases from V and 9 bases from J; junction bases left unmatched: 6. The CDR3 is 15 residues long. The CDR3 DNA sequence: TGTGCCAGCTCACCTTTACAGGGGGCAGGTTCACCCCTCCACTTT. Its translation is CASSPLQGAGSPLHF.

This chain joins TRBV15 and TRBJ1-1; D perhaps matches TRBD1 (6 bases). Germline V gene sequence: CDR1 LNHNV, CDR2 YYDKDF (reference sequence). Trimming took off 5 bases at V and 0 bases at J, with 7 bases between the two ends. The CDR3 contains 13 residues. CDR3 residues: CATSGQMNTEAFF. CDR3 coding DNA: TGTGCCACCAGCGGACAGATGAACACTGAAGCTTTCTTT.

CDR3 residues: CATSRGGGKGYEQYF. Written as DNA, the CDR3 is TGTGCCACCAGCAGAGGGGGCGGGAAGGGCTACGAGCAGTACTTC. J is TRBJ2-7 and V is TRBV15; tentatively, D is TRBD2 (6 bases). V lost 1 base and J 3 bases, leaving 13 bases between the germline ends. The CDR3 covers 15 residues. Per the germline V gene, CDR1 is LNHNV and CDR2 is YYDKDF (reference sequence).

This clone was recorded a few times. The rearrangement uses TRBV12-2 and TRBJ1-1. TRBV12-2 is noted as a pseudogene. This CDR3 is 13 amino acids long. The CDR3 region has the DNA TGTGCAAGTCGCGCCGGGACTAACACTGAAGCTTTCTTT. Encoded protein: CASRAGTNTEAFF.

The rearrangement links TRBV5-6 to TRBJ1-1, with a weak D call TRBD1 (5 bases). Germline V gene sequence: CDR1 SGHDT, CDR2 YYEEEE. V lost 4 bases, J lost 0 bases, and 10 bases lay in between. This CDR3 comprises 14 residues. The CDR3: CASSTRQMNTEAFF. Written as DNA, the CDR3 is TGTGCCAGCAGCACTCGACAGATGAACACTGAAGCTTTCTTT.

The chain couples TRBV6-2 or TRBV6-3 to TRBJ2-7; either TRBD1 or TRBD2 may fit D (6 bases each). Germline loops: CDR1 MNHEY, CDR2 SVGEGT. V was trimmed by 4 bases and J by 5 bases, leaving 12 bases between them. The CDR3 runs 13 residues. The CDR3 nucleotides read TGTGCCAGCAGTTTCGACAGGACTAACGAGCAGTACTTC. This gives the protein CASSFDRTNEQYF.